Following are 21 T cell receptor beta chains from one sample sequenced in a study of cytomegalovirus exposure and HLA in healthy donors. With 60 Vbeta and 13 Jbeta primers, the PCR was carried out. Only in-frame clones appear in the TCRdb table, and some are missing; sequencing was by immunoSEQ multiplex PCR. Altogether 85,000 to 100,000 clones are present, about 77% being singletons, with the ten largest covering more than 3%. Sequencing was performed on PBMCs. All receptors derive from a man aged 40-55 years in good health and CMV-seronegative.

This sequence joins TRBV5-4 and TRBJ2-1, with TRBD2 identical over 9 bases. The length of the CDR3 is 17 residues. Trimming took 3 bases from V and 0 from J; bases not matched to a gene: 7. Germline values: CDR1 SGHNT, CDR2 YYREEE (reference sequence). The CDR3 sequence: CASSSRLAVSSYNEQFF. For the CDR3, the DNA is TGTGCCAGCAGCTCCAGACTAGCGGTGAGCTCCTACAATGAGCAGTTCTTC.

This chain links TRBV19 with TRBJ2-3; 10 nucleotides align to TRBD2. Germline values: CDR1 LNHDA, CDR2 SQIVND (reference sequence). Germline trimming cut 3 bases from V and 2 bases from J; bases unmatched to any gene: 5. The CDR3 runs to 16 residues. The CDR3 sequence is CASSITSGKSTDTQYF. The DNA for the CDR3 is TGTGCCAGTAGTATCACTAGCGGGAAGTCCACAGATACGCAGTATTTT. Complete variable domain (other parts from reference TRBV19 and TRBJ2-3): DGGITQSPKYLFRKEGQNVTLSCEQNLNHDAMYWYRQDPGQGLRLIYYSQIVNDFQKGDIAEGYSVSREKKESFPLTVTSAQKNPTAFYLCASSITSGKSTDTQYFGPGTRLTVL.

This chain links TRBV2 with TRBJ1-1; weak D call: TRBD1 (5 bases). V was shortened by 4 bases and J by 4 bases, with 13 bases between the two germline ends. The CDR3 sequence is 14 residues long. Germline lookup yields CDR1 SNHLY and CDR2 FYNNEI. CDR3 in amino acids: CASSGSYGGTEAFF. DNA for the CDR3: TGTGCCAGCAGTGGATCCTACGGGGGCACTGAAGCTTTCTTT.

This clone was detected only once. The V call is TRBV6-5, the J call TRBJ2-5, with D uncertain. The CDR3 runs 13 residues. Trimming removed 6 bases at V and 0 bases at J, with 8 bases between. Germline loops: CDR1 MNHEY, CDR2 SVGAGI. CDR3 nucleotide sequence: TGTGCCAGCAGACGACTGTACCAAGAGACCCAGTACTTC. Its protein product is CASRRLYQETQYF.

The V and J genes are TRBV28 and TRBJ1-1; D not certain. The V and J ends lost 3 bases and 0 bases respectively, with 5 bases between them. Per the germline V gene, CDR1 is MDHEN and CDR2 is SYDVKM. The CDR3 extends over 13 amino acids. CDR3 region: CASSFAVNTEAFF. Here the CDR3 DNA reads TGTGCCAGCAGTTTTGCGGTGAACACTGAAGCTTTCTTT.

This clone is a singleton in its sample. CDR3 amino acids: CASSRRLDYEQFF. DNA of the CDR3: TGTGCCAGCAGCCGTCGACTAGACTATGAGCAGTTCTTC. The chain carries TRBV7-7 and TRBJ2-1; D is possibly TRBD2 (6 bases). Germline V CDR1 and CDR2: SSHAT, FNYEAQ (reference sequence). V lost 5 bases and J lost 8, with 13 bases in between. The CDR3 length is 13 residues.

This sequence joins TRBV6-1 and TRBJ1-5; 7 bases align to TRBD1. Per the germline V gene, CDR1 is MNHNS and CDR2 is SASEGT. V was pared by 5 bases and J by 3 bases, with 4 bases of the junction left unmatched. The CDR3 spans 14 residues. CDR3 loop: CASSPTGNNQPQHF. In DNA form, the CDR3 reads TGTGCCAGCAGTCCGACAGGGAACAATCAGCCCCAGCATTTT.

The V call is TRBV19, the J call TRBJ1-5; 7 bases align to TRBD1. The germline CDR1 and CDR2 sequences are LNHDA and SQIVND (reference sequence). The trim removed 3 bases at V and 0 bases at J, leaving 5 bases unmatched. This CDR3 is built from 16 residues. The CDR3 sequence: CASSIRGQNSNQPQHF. In DNA, the CDR3 is TGTGCCAGTAGTATTAGGGGACAGAATAGCAATCAGCCCCAGCATTTT.

This clone showed up just a few times. This chain links TRBV5-8 with TRBJ2-1; D not resolved. The germline gives CDR1 SGHTS, CDR2 YDEGEE. The CDR3 is made up of 12 amino acids. The germline V and J ends were trimmed by 5 bases and 7 bases, with 10 bases remaining between them. DNA of the CDR3: TGTGCCAGCAGATTTTTCGTAAATGAGCAGTTCTTC. Translating gives CASRFFVNEQFF.

V usage is TRBV10-3 and J usage is TRBJ1-5, with a weak D call TRBD1 (6 bases). Germline lookup yields CDR1 ENHRY and CDR2 SYGVKD. Trimming took 4 bases from V and 4 from J, leaving 8 bases between them. The CDR3 has 13 residues. CDR3 region: CAISGTVNQPQHF. The CDR3, as DNA: TGTGCCATCAGTGGGACAGTAAATCAGCCCCAGCATTTT.

This sequence joins TRBV10-1 and TRBJ1-1, with D maybe TRBD1 (5 bases). Germline CDR1 and CDR2: WNHNN and SYGVQD (reference sequence). V lost 0 bases, J lost 1 base, and 9 bases lay in between. The CDR3 has 15 residues. The CDR3: CASSESGQGNTEAFF. The DNA for the CDR3 is TGCGCCAGCAGTGAGTCAGGGCAGGGGAACACTGAAGCTTTCTTT.

This chain uses TRBV6-1 with TRBJ1-1; the D is unclear. CDR3 length: 14 residues. Per the germline V gene, CDR1 is MNHNS and CDR2 is SASEGT. V was clipped by 2 bases and J by 2 bases, with 9 bases between them. The CDR3 spells CASSEFEYNTEAFF. Here the CDR3 DNA reads TGTGCCAGCAGTGAATTTGAGTACAACACTGAAGCTTTCTTT.

This clone has more than one count but fewer than ten. The V and J genes are TRBV25-1 and TRBJ2-1; D is ambiguous. Trimming took off 5 bases at V and 16 bases at J, with 21 bases between the two ends. The CDR3 consists of 13 residues. Germline-derived CDR1 and CDR2 are MGHDK and SYGVNS. The CDR3 DNA sequence: TGTGCCAGCAGTCCCCTGCCTGTCAGTTGGTTATTCTTC. It encodes CASSPLPVSWLFF.

V is TRBV5-1 and J is TRBJ2-1; 8 bases align to TRBD2. V shed 4 bases, J shed 0 bases, and the junction held 6 bases outside the gene matches. In germline, CDR1 is SGHRS, CDR2 YFSETQ. This CDR3 comprises 16 residues. CDR3 DNA: TGCGCCAGCAGCCCGCGGAGCGGGAGCTCCTACAATGAGCAGTTCTTC. This encodes CASSPRSGSSYNEQFF.

A single count supports this clone. At one boundary the junction diverges from the germline segment, which might be a read error. The V gene is TRBV9, the J gene TRBJ1-1; the match to TRBD1 covers 7 bases. The CDR3 length is 15 residues. Germline V gives CDR1 SGDLS, CDR2 YYNGEE. Here the CDR3 DNA reads TGTGCCGGCAGCGCCAGGGGACAGACGAACACTGAAGCTTTCTTT. Protein: CAGSARGQTNTEAFF.

This clone was seen a few times. This chain joins TRBV28 and TRBJ1-4; maybe TRBD1 (5 bases). The germline V gene encodes CDR1 MDHEN and CDR2 SYDVKM. V lost 4 bases and J lost 7, with 13 bases in between. CDR3 length equals 14 residues. CDR3 amino acids: CASSSTRGGEKLFF. The CDR3 coding sequence is TGTGCCAGCAGTTCCACAAGGGGCGGTGAAAAACTGTTTTTT. Full variable domain (remainder filled in from reference TRBV28 and TRBJ1-4): DVKVTQSSRYLVKRTGEKVFLECVQDMDHENMFWYRQDPGLGLRLIYFSYDVKMKEKGDIPEGYSVSREKKERFSLILESASTNQTSMYLCASSSTRGGEKLFFGSGTQLSVL.

This clone was detected ten times or more. V gene TRBV2 combines with J gene TRBJ2-3; a weak D match, TRBD2 (6 bases). Per the germline V gene, CDR1 is SNHLY and CDR2 is FYNNEI. CDR3 size: 17 residues. Trimming removed 7 bases from V and 1 base from J, with 21 bases in between. The CDR3 DNA reads as TGTGCCAGCAAGGCCCAAACGGGGGAAGGGGGCACAGATACGCAGTATTTT. Translating gives CASKAQTGEGGTDTQYF. Full variable domain (outside the CDR3, taken from reference TRBV2 and TRBJ2-3): EPEVTQTPSHQVTQMGQEVILRCVPISNHLYFYWYRQILGQKVEFLVSFYNNEISEKSEIFDDQFSVERPDGSNFTLKIRSTKLEDSAMYFCASKAQTGEGGTDTQYFGPGTRLTVL.

The CDR3 loop is CASSVVPSGRQETQYF. The CDR3 coding sequence is TGTGCCAGCAGCGTAGTCCCTAGCGGGCGTCAAGAGACCCAGTACTTC. The J gene is TRBJ2-5, the V gene TRBV9, with TRBD2 identical over 8 bases. This CDR3 contains 16 residues. Germline lookup yields CDR1 SGDLS and CDR2 YYNGEE. Losses at the gene ends were 0 bases for V and 2 bases for J; bases not matched to a gene: 6.

V is TRBV30 and J is TRBJ1-5, with D possibly TRBD1 on 5 matching bases. Germline CDR1 GTSNPN, CDR2 SVGIG (reference sequence). V dropped 7 bases and J dropped 7 bases, with 14 bases sitting between them. The CDR3 runs to 12 residues. CDR3 sequence reads: CASRITGQPQHF. CDR3 in DNA: TGTGCCTCCAGAATTACAGGCCAGCCCCAGCATTTT.

This clone was counted between two and nine times. CDR3 DNA sequence: TGCGCCAGCAGCGTCACTAGCGGAGGGAGGGGGGAGCAGTACTTC. This translates into CASSVTSGGRGEQYF. This sequence joins TRBV5-1 and TRBJ2-7, with TRBD2 identical over 8 bases. CDR3 length: 15 amino acids. Germline V gene data show CDR1 as SGHRS and CDR2 as YFSETQ. V gave up 4 bases and J gave up 7 bases; unmatched junction bases: 13.

The chain employs TRBV10-3 and TRBJ2-2; 10 bases line up with TRBD2. V shed 7 bases, J shed 0 bases, and the junction held 8 bases outside the gene matches. CDR1 and CDR2 (germline): ENHRY, SYGVKD. The CDR3 has 17 residues. CDR3: CAITGPSGSANTGELFF. Here the CDR3 DNA reads TGTGCCATCACGGGTCCTAGCGGGAGTGCGAACACCGGGGAGCTGTTTTTT.